A single sample is the source of the 7 T cell receptor beta chains below, sequenced in a study of T cell responses to AZD1222 COVID-19 vaccine. The method was immunoSEQ multiplex PCR; TCRdb's version includes in-frame clones alone and lacks a portion of them. The sample contains around 150,000 clones, around 92% of which appear only once. Sequenced here: peripheral blood, sampled 28 days after the second AZD1222 dose. Every receptor here comes from an adult who received the AZD1222 COVID-19 vaccine.

The V gene is TRBV5-1, the J gene TRBJ2-3; no reliable D call. Germline-derived CDR1 and CDR2 are SGHRS and YFSETQ. Trimming removed 4 bases at V and 2 bases at J, with 8 bases between. This CDR3 region has 13 residues. In nucleotides, the CDR3 is TGCGCCAGCAGCCTCGACCACACAGATACGCAGTATTTT. The encoded protein is CASSLDHTDTQYF. The full variable domain, in which reference TRBV5-1 and TRBJ2-3 provide the parts outside the CDR3, is KAGVTQTPRYLIKTRGQQVTLSCSPISGHRSVSWYQQTPGQGLQFLFEYFSETQRNKGNFPGRFSGRQFSNSRSEMNVSTLELGDSALYLCASSLDHTDTQYFGPGTRLTVL.

This rearrangement joins TRBV29-1 to TRBJ2-1; no clear D gene. Germline V CDR1 and CDR2: SQVTM, ANQGSEA. Trimming left V 4 bases short and J 9 bases short, with 19 bases between. The length of the CDR3 is 14 residues. CDR3 amino acids: CSVAGHGTMSEQFF. In nucleotides, the CDR3 is TGCAGCGTTGCGGGCCACGGCACAATGAGTGAGCAGTTCTTC.

The rearrangement uses TRBV24-1 and TRBJ2-2, with a weak D call TRBD1 (5 bases). The germline CDR1 and CDR2 sequences are KGHDR and SFDVKD. CDR3 length: 14 residues. V shed 6 bases and J shed 3 bases, with 10 bases lying between them. The CDR3 bases are TGTGCCACCAGTCATTCAGGGTACACCGGGGAGCTGTTTTTT. As protein: CATSHSGYTGELFF.

The chain carries TRBV18 and TRBJ1-1, with TRBD1 matching over 7 bases. V lost 3 bases and J lost 0; bases outside the gene matches: 4. CDR3 length: 15 residues. CDR1 is KGHSH, CDR2 LQKENI, per germline. The CDR3 here is CASSPGQVLNTEAFF. The CDR3, as DNA: TGTGCCAGCTCACCCGGACAGGTGCTGAACACTGAAGCTTTCTTT.

The V and J genes are TRBV6-1 and TRBJ1-1, with TRBD1 as a possible D gene (6 bases). Trimming cost V 2 bases and J 5 bases, with 12 bases left between them. The CDR3 has 14 residues. Germline CDR1 and CDR2: MNHNS and SASEGT. The CDR3 bases are TGTGCCAGCAGTGAACGAGGGGGGCAAACTGAAGCTTTCTTT. It specifies CASSERGGQTEAFF.

V gene TRBV5-1 combines with J gene TRBJ1-1; 7 bases map to TRBD1. V shed 5 bases and J 4 bases; nucleotides not matched to a gene: 5. Per the germline V gene, CDR1 is SGHRS and CDR2 is YFSETQ. The CDR3 spans 13 residues. The CDR3 spells CASREQGVTEAFF. CDR3 DNA: TGCGCCAGCAGAGAGCAGGGGGTCACTGAAGCTTTCTTT.

This chain joins TRBV27 and TRBJ1-2; TRBD1 matches 12 bases. Per the germline V gene, CDR1 is MNHEY and CDR2 is SMNVEV (reference sequence). There are 16 residues in the CDR3. J lost 4 bases, V lost 6 bases, and 9 bases had no gene match. In DNA, the CDR3 is TGTGCCAGCAGCCTGGGGGGACAGGGGGCGCGCTATGGCTACACCTTC. Translation gives CASSLGGQGARYGYTF.